This T cell receptor beta chain comes out of a study of blood T cell repertoires in COVID-19. Profiling relied on immunoSEQ multiplex PCR, and the TCRdb table lists in-frame clones only, not all of them. The sample records about 270,000 clones, 80% to 90% being singletons. CDR1 is LNHNV, CDR2 YYDKDF, per germline (reference sequence). V dropped 1 base and J dropped 2; count of bases not matched to a gene: 11. The CDR3 runs to 18 residues. The sequenced material came from PBMCs or T cells enriched from blood (not recorded which). This rearrangement joins TRBV15 to TRBJ1-3; 7 bases align to TRBD1. This sequence originates from a young man who had recovered from COVID-19. The CDR3 sequence is CATSRAPQQGFAGNTIYF. In nucleotides, the CDR3 is TGTGCCACCAGCAGAGCTCCCCAACAGGGGTTTGCTGGAAACACCATATATTTT.